This T cell receptor beta chain was retrieved from a study of blood T cell repertoires in COVID-19. At the level of the study: PBMCs, B-cell-depleted T cells, or T cells were the source of the cDNA or gDNA that made up the material.

The trim removed 2 bases at V and 4 bases at J, leaving 3 bases unmatched. The CDR3 covers 16 residues. In germline, CDR1 is MNHEY, CDR2 SMNVEV (reference sequence). Self-reported history from a screening survey and questionnaire set each donor's cohort. Original processing methods: Using reference gene primer amplification, nucleated cell counts were estimated. Generated by immunoSEQ multiplex PCR, the TCRdb table keeps only in-frame clones and is missing some. The DNA gave D and trimming, while V, J and clone size come from that table. The sample carries 150,000 or so clones, roughly nine tenths recorded once.

The chain couples TRBV27 to TRBJ2-2, with 11 bases lining up with TRBD2. The TCR originated in a woman aged 40 to 50 who had been exposed to COVID-19. Sequenced material: PBMCs or T cells enriched from blood (not recorded which). CDR3 nucleotide sequence: TGTGCCAGCAGTTTAGGGACTAGCGGACTCACCGGGGAGCTGTTTTTT. The encoded protein is CASSLGTSGLTGELFF.